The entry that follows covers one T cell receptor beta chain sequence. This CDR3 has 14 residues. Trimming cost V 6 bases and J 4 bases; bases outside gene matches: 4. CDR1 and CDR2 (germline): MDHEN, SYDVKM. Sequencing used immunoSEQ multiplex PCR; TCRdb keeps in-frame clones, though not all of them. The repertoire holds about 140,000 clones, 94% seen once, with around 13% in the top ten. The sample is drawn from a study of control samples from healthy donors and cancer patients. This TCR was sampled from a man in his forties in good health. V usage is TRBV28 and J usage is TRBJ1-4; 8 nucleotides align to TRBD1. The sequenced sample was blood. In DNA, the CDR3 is TGTGCCAGCAGCACCGACAGGGGTAATGAAAAACTGTTTTTT. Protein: CASSTDRGNEKLFF. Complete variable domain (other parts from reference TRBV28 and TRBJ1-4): DVKVTQSSRYLVKRTGEKVFLECVQDMDHENMFWYRQDPGLGLRLIYFSYDVKMKEKGDIPEGYSVSREKKERFSLILESASTNQTSMYLCASSTDRGNEKLFFGSGTQLSVL.